The 16 T cell receptor beta chains in this list originate from one sample, sequenced in a study of vaccination and CD4 T cells after COVID-19. These receptors have no identified antigens. Scientists ran DNA taken from cultured CD4+ T cells through the Oncomine TCR Beta short-read assay for sequencing. From the PCR reads, TCRdb called clonotypes with MiXCR, one entry per CDR3 protein. Here the sample spans around 21,000 distinct CDR3 sequences, 60% being singletons. Regarding treatment: roughly 10-day PBMC culture with coronavirus spike peptide pools or control peptides (ViraFEST assay). This material consisted of CD4+ T cells from blood, cultured in vitro, taken after SARS-CoV-2 vaccination. These receptors came from a human donor who had recovered from COVID-19.

The rearrangement uses TRBV28 and TRBJ1-2; D unresolved. Trimming stripped 3 bases from V and 6 bases from J, with 17 bases between. The CDR3 has 15 amino acids. CDR1 is MDHEN and CDR2 is SYDVKM in the germline V gene. CDR3 DNA sequence: TGTGCCAGCAGTTTCGTTAGGCTACCCTCGGATGGCTACACCTTC. Translating gives CASSFVRLPSDGYTF.

V usage is TRBV20-1 and J usage is TRBJ2-5; D uncertain. CDR3 length equals 11 residues. Germline V lookup: CDR1 DFQATT, CDR2 SNEGSKA (reference sequence). V lost 2 bases to trimming and J lost 0 bases, with 1 base between them. The DNA of the CDR3 is TGCAGTGCTAGAAACCAAGAGACCCAGTACTTC. Protein product: CSARNQETQYF.

The CDR3 reads CASSVGVEPYEQYF. The CDR3 nucleotides are TGTGCCAGCAGCGTAGGGGTAGAGCCCTACGAGCAGTACTTC. The V and J genes are TRBV9 and TRBJ2-7; D is undetermined. V lost 0 bases, J lost 2 bases, and 9 bases lay in between. CDR1 and CDR2 (germline): SGDLS, YYNGEE. This CDR3 is built from 14 residues.

This sequence joins TRBV6-2 or TRBV6-3 and TRBJ2-7; D could derive from TRBD1 or TRBD2 (5 bases each). The CDR3 consists of 13 residues. V gave up 4 bases and J gave up 7 bases, with 14 bases separating them. The V gene's germline CDR1 is MNHEY and CDR2 SVGEGT. The CDR3 DNA follows: TGTGCCAGCAGTTCGGGGCTACCCGGTGAGCAGTACTTC. This translates into CASSSGLPGEQYF.

In its sample, this clonotype was seen a few times. CDR3 residues: CASRLDRVNTEAFF. In DNA, the CDR3 is TGTGCCAGCAGGTTAGACAGAGTGAACACTGAAGCTTTCTTT. This chain uses TRBV6-2 or TRBV6-3 with TRBJ1-1; D may be TRBD1 (5 bases). The CDR3 spans 14 residues. V lost 6 bases, J lost 0 bases, and 11 bases lay in between. The V gene's germline CDR1 is MNHEY and CDR2 SVGEGT.

There are a few counts of this clonotype. The chain combines TRBV24-1 with TRBJ2-3; possibly TRBD1 for D (6 bases). The V gene lost 3 bases and the J gene lost 2 bases, with 14 bases spanning the gap. Germline CDR1 is KGHDR and CDR2 is SFDVKD. The CDR3 sequence is 16 residues long. CDR3 nucleotide sequence: TGTGCCACCAGTGATCCAAAACGGACAGCCACAGATACGCAGTATTTT. Translating gives CATSDPKRTATDTQYF.

V is TRBV5-6 and J is TRBJ2-1; 9 nucleotides line up with TRBD1. Germline V gene lookup returns CDR1 SGHDT and CDR2 YYEEEE. V dropped 3 bases and J dropped 1; count of bases not matched to a gene: 11. CDR3 size: 18 residues. The CDR3: CASSWGNIQGASYNEQFF. CDR3 nucleotide sequence: TGTGCCAGCAGCTGGGGGAACATACAGGGGGCTTCCTACAATGAGCAGTTCTTC.

The chain combines TRBV19 with TRBJ1-5; D ambiguous. Germline V gene sequence: CDR1 LNHDA, CDR2 SQIVND (reference sequence). V was pared by 5 bases and J by 4 bases, with 9 bases between. The CDR3 runs 13 residues. The CDR3 here is CASSVGLNQPQHF. In DNA, the CDR3 is TGTGCCAGTAGTGTGGGTCTGAATCAGCCCCAGCATTTT.

The DNA of the CDR3 is TGTGCCAGCATCTTGAACCGGGACCGCCCGTACGAGCAGTACTTC. Translated: CASILNRDRPYEQYF. V gene TRBV6-2 or TRBV6-3 combines with J gene TRBJ2-7, with D perhaps TRBD1 or TRBD2 (5 bases each). Per the germline V gene, CDR1 is MNHEY and CDR2 is SVGEGT. The CDR3 runs 15 residues. V lost 7 bases, J lost 4 bases, and 20 bases lay in between.

This clonotype has only a few counts. J is TRBJ2-5 and V is TRBV11-2; possible D gene TRBD2, 6 bases. Between the trimmed V and J ends, which lost 2 bases and 1 base, there was a span of 8 bases. The germline V gene encodes CDR1 SGHAT and CDR2 FQNNGV. CDR3 length: 14 residues. As DNA, the CDR3 is TGTGCCAGCAGCTTAATGACTAGCCAAGAGACCCAGTACTTC. It yields the protein CASSLMTSQETQYF.

V is TRBV5-1 and J is TRBJ2-6, with no clear D. This CDR3 has 15 amino acids. V was clipped by 1 base and J by 0 bases, with 5 bases between them. CDR1 and CDR2 (germline): SGHRS, YFSETQ. The CDR3 DNA sequence: TGCGCCAGCAGCTTGTCGGGCTCTGGGGCCAACGTCCTGACTTTC. Residues: CASSLSGSGANVLTF.

The chain uses TRBV11-2 and TRBJ1-2; 8 bases are a match to TRBD1. Losses at the gene ends were 5 bases for V and 4 bases for J; bases not matched to a gene: 6. The CDR3 has 14 residues. CDR1 SGHAT and CDR2 FQNNGV come from the germline V gene. CDR3 residues: CASSPSGQGYGYTF. DNA of the CDR3: TGTGCCAGCAGCCCATCCGGACAGGGCTATGGCTACACCTTC.

This clonotype has a handful of counts. J is TRBJ1-2 and V is TRBV6-5; TRBD1 might be the D (6 bases). This CDR3 contains 17 residues. CDR1 is MNHEY and CDR2 is SVGAGI in the germline V gene. V lost 2 bases, J lost 2 bases, and 18 bases lay in between. This CDR3 reads CASSYRGRGGGNYGYTF. CDR3 DNA sequence: TGTGCCAGCAGTTACCGGGGGCGCGGGGGCGGGAACTATGGCTACACCTTC.

The chain uses TRBV7-6 and TRBJ2-7; no clear D. Deletions cut 0 bases from V and 5 bases from J, with 11 bases between. The CDR3 extends over 14 amino acids. Germline V gene lookup returns CDR1 SGHVS and CDR2 FNYEAQ. CDR3 region: CASSLARSVNEQYF. The CDR3 bases are TGTGCCAGCAGCTTAGCGCGGAGCGTCAACGAGCAGTACTTC.

This chain joins TRBV6-4 and TRBJ1-6; possible D gene TRBD1, 5 bases. V lost 9 bases, J lost 0 bases, and 18 bases lay in between. The CDR3 loop spans 17 amino acids. Germline CDR1 is MRHNA and CDR2 is SNTAGT. The CDR3 bases are TGTGCCAGGGGGTCCGGGGGAGGTAGCTCCTATAATTCACCCCTCCACTTT. It codes for CARGSGGGSSYNSPLHF.

The chain combines TRBV28 with TRBJ2-7; tentative D call: TRBD2 (5 bases). The CDR3 totals 14 residues. Germline V lookup: CDR1 MDHEN, CDR2 SYDVKM. The V end lost 6 bases, the J end lost 0 bases, and 12 bases lay between the germline ends. CDR3: CASRGGLSSYEQYF. The DNA for the CDR3 is TGTGCCAGCAGGGGCGGGCTTAGCTCCTACGAGCAGTACTTC.